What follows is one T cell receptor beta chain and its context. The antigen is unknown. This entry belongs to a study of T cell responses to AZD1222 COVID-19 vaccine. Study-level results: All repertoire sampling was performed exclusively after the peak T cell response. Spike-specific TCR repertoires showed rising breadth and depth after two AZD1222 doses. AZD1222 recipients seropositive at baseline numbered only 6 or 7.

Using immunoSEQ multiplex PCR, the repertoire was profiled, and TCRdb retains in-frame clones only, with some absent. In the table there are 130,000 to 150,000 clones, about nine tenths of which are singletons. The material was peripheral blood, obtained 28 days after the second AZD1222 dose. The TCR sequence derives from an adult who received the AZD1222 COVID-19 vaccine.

CDR3 sequence reads: CASSPGLGQSEQFF. The CDR3 coding sequence is TGTGCCAGCAGCCCGGGACTAGGCCAAAGTGAGCAGTTCTTC. The chain recombines TRBV11-2 with TRBJ2-1, with 8 bases that match TRBD2. Per the germline V gene, CDR1 is SGHAT and CDR2 is FQNNGV. J was trimmed by 9 bases and V by 5 bases; bases with no gene match: 9. CDR3 length: 14 residues. Full variable domain (missing parts from reference TRBV11-2 and TRBJ2-1): EAGVAQSPRYKIIEKRQSVAFWCNPISGHATLYWYQQILGQGPKLLIQFQNNGVVDDSQLPKDRFSAERLKGVDSTLKIQPAKLEDSAVYLCASSPGLGQSEQFFGPGTRLTVL.